This T cell receptor beta chain was observed in a study of vaccination and CD4 T cells after COVID-19. The overall study: Cellular stimulation was performed using overlapping spike peptides derived from SARS-CoV-2, HCoV-NL63, HCoV-OC43 and HCoV-229E.

CDR1 is SGHTA and CDR2 is FQGNSA in the germline V gene. V was trimmed by 2 bases and J by 5 bases, leaving 10 bases between them. The CDR3 covers 14 residues. The treatment was: approximately 10-day PBMC culture with coronavirus spike peptide pools or control peptides (ViraFEST assay). Via ViraFEST, peptide pools expanded antigen-specific T cells before TCR sequencing. The Oncomine TCR Beta short-read assay sequenced DNA from cultured CD4+ T cells. TCRdb reprocessed the PCR reads via MiXCR and lists one record per CDR3 protein. The table includes 9,500 to 15,000 distinct CDR3 sequences, around three fifths detected once. Comment on this clonotype: Its antigen is unknown.

Sequenced material: CD4+ T cells from blood, cultured in vitro. The clonotype was recovered from a human donor who had recovered from COVID-19. V gene TRBV7-2 combines with J gene TRBJ2-4; D unclear. Here the CDR3 DNA reads TGTGCCAGCAGCTTATTCTCAGGTGAAAACATTCAGTACTTC. Its protein product is CASSLFSGENIQYF. Using reference TRBV7-2 and TRBJ2-4 for the parts outside the CDR3, the full variable domain is GAGVSQSPSNKVTEKGKDVELRCDPISGHTALYWYRQSLGQGLEFLIYFQGNSAPDKSGLPSDRFSAERTGGSVSTLTIQRTQQEDSAVYLCASSLFSGENIQYFGAGTRLSVL.